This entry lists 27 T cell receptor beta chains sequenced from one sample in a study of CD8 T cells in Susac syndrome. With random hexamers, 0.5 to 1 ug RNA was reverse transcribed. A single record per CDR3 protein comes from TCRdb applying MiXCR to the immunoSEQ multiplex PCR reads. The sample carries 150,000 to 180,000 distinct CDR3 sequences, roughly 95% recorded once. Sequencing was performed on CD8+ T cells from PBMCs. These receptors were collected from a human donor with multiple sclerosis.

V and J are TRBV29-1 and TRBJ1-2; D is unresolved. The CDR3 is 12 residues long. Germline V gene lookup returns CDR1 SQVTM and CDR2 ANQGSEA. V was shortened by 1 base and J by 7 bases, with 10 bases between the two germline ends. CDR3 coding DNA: TGCAGCGTTGAAGGAGGAGGCGGTGGCTACACCTTC. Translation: CSVEGGGGGYTF.

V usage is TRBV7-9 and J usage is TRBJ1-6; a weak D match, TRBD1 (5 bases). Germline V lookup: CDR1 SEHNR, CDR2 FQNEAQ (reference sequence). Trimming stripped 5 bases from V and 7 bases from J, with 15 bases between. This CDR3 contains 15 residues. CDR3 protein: CASSGPDTENSPLHF. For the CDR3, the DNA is TGTGCCAGCAGCGGACCGGACACGGAGAATTCACCCCTCCACTTT.

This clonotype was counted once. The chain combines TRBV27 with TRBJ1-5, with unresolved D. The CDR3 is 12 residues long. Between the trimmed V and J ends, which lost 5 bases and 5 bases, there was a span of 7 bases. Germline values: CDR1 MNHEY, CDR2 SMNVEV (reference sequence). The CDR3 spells CASSDPYQPQHF. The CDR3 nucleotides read TGTGCCAGCAGTGACCCTTATCAGCCCCAGCATTTT.

As DNA, the CDR3 is TGTGCCAGCAGCAGACAGGGCTTAGAGACCCAGTACTTC. It codes for CASSRQGLETQYF. The chain combines TRBV12-3 or TRBV12-4 with TRBJ2-5; 7 bases are a match to TRBD1. The CDR3 runs to 13 residues. V was pared by 6 bases and J by 4 bases, with 5 bases of the junction left unmatched.

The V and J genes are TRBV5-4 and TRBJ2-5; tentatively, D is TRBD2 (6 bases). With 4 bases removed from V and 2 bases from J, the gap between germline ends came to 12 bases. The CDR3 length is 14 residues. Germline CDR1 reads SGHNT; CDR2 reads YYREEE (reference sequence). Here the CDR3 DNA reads TGTGCCAGCAGCCCGGGACTCGTACAAGAGACCCAGTACTTC. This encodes CASSPGLVQETQYF.

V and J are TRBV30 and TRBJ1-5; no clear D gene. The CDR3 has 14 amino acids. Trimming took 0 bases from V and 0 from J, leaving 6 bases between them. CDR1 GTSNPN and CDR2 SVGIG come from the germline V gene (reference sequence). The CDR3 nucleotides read TGTGCCTGGAGTGTAGATGATAGCAATCAGCCCCAGCATTTT. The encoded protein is CAWSVDDSNQPQHF.

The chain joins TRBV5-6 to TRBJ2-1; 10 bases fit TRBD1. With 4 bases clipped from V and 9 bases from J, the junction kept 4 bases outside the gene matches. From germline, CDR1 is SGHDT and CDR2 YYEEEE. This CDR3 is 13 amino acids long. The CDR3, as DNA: TGTGCCAGCAGCCCGACAGGGGGCGTTGAGCAGTTCTTC. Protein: CASSPTGGVEQFF. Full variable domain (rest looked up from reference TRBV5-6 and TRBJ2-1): DAGVTQSPTHLIKTRGQQVTLRCSPKSGHDTVSWYQQALGQGPQFIFQYYEEEERQRGNFPDRFSGHQFPNYSSELNVNALLLGDSALYLCASSPTGGVEQFFGPGTRLTVL.

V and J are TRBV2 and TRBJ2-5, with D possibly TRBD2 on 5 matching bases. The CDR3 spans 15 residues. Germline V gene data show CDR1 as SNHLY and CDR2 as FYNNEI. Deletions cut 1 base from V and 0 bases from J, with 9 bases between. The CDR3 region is CASSEGTVYQETQYF. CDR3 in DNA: TGTGCCAGCAGTGAAGGGACTGTATACCAAGAGACCCAGTACTTC.

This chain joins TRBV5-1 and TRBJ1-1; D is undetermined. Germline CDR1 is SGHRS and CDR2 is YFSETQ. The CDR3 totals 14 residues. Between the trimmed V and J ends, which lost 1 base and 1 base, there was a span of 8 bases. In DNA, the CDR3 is TGCGCCAGCAGCTTGTCCTACCGGAACACTGAAGCTTTCTTT. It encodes CASSLSYRNTEAFF.

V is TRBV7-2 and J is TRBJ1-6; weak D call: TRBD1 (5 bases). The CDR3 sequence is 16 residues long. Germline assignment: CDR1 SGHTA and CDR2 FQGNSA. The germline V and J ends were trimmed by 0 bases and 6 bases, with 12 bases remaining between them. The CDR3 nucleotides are TGTGCCAGCAGCTTAGCCGGGGCCGCGGTTAATTCACCCCTCCACTTT. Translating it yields CASSLAGAAVNSPLHF. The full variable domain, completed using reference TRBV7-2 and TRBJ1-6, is GAGVSQSPSNKVTEKGKDVELRCDPISGHTALYWYRQSLGQGLEFLIYFQGNSAPDKSGLPSDRFSAERTGGSVSTLTIQRTQQEDSAVYLCASSLAGAAVNSPLHFGNGTRLTVT.

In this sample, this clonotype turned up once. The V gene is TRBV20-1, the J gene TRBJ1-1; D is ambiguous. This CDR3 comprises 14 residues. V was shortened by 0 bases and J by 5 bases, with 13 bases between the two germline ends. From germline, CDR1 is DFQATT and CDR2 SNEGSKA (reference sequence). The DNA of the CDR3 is TGCAGTGCTAGAGATGTAACAGCGGGTACTGAAGCTTTCTTT. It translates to CSARDVTAGTEAFF.

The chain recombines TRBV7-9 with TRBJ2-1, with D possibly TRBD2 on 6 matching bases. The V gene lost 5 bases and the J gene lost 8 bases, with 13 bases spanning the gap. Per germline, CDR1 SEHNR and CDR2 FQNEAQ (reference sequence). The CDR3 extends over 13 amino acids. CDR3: CASSMTSSHEQFF. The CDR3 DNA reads TGTGCCAGCAGCATGACTAGTTCCCATGAGCAGTTCTTC.

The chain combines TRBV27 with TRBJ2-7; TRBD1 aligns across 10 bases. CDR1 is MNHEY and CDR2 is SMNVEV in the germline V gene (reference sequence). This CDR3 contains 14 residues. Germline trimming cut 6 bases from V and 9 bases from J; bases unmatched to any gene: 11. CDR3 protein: CASSRDRGLRGQYV. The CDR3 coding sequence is TGTGCCAGCAGCCGGGACAGGGGCCTCCGCGGGCAGTACGTC.

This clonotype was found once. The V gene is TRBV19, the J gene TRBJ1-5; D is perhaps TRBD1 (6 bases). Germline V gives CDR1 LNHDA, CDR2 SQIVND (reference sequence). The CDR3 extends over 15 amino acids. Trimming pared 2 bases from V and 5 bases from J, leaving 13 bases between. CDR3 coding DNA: TGTGCCAGTAGTATAATTTCCGGGGGCCATCAGCCCCAGCATTTT. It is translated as CASSIISGGHQPQHF. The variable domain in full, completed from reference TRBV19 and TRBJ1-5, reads DGGITQSPKYLFRKEGQNVTLSCEQNLNHDAMYWYRQDPGQGLRLIYYSQIVNDFQKGDIAEGYSVSREKKESFPLTVTSAQKNPTAFYLCASSIISGGHQPQHFGDGTRLSIL.

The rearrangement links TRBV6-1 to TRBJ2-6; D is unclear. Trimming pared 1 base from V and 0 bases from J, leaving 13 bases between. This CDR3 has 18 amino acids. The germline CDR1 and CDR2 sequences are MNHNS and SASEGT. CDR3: CASSEERHFNSGANVLTF. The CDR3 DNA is TGTGCCAGCAGTGAAGAAAGGCACTTCAACTCTGGGGCCAACGTCCTGACTTTC.

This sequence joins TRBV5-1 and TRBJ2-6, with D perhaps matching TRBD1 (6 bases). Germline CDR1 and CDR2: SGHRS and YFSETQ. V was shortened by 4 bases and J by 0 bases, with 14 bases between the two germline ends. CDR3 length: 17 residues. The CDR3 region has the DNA TGCGCCAGCAGCGCGGACAGCCTAAACTCTGGGGCCAACGTCCTGACTTTC. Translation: CASSADSLNSGANVLTF.

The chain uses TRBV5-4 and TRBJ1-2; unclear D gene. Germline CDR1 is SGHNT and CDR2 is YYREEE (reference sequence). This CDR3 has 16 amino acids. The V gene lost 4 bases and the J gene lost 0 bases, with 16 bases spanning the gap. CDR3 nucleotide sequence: TGTGCCAGCAGCCCACAGCCCACTGGATCTAACTATGGCTACACCTTC. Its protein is CASSPQPTGSNYGYTF. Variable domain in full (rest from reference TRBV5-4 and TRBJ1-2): ETGVTQSPTHLIKTRGQQVTLRCSSQSGHNTVSWYQQALGQGPQFIFQYYREEENGRGNFPPRFSGLQFPNYSSELNVNALELDDSALYLCASSPQPTGSNYGYTFGSGTRLTVV.

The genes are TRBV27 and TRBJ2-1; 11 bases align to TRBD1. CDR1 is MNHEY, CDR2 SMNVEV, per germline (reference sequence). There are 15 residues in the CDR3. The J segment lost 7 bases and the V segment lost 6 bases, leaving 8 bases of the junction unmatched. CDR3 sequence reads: CASSSGTGGKNEQFF. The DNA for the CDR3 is TGTGCCAGCAGCTCCGGGACAGGGGGGAAAAATGAGCAGTTCTTC.

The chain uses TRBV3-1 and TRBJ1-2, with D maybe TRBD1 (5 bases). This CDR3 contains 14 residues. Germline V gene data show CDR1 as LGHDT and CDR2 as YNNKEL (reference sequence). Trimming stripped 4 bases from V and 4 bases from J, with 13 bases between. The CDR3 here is CASSRPGTFYGYTF. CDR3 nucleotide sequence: TGTGCCAGCAGCCGGCCGGGGACCTTCTATGGCTACACCTTC.

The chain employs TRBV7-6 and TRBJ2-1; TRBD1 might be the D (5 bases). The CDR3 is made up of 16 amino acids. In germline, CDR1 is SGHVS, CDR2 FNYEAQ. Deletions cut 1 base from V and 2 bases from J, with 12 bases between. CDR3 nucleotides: TGTGCCAGCAGCTTAGAAGGGGCTCTGGCCTACAATGAGCAGTTCTTC. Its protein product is CASSLEGALAYNEQFF.

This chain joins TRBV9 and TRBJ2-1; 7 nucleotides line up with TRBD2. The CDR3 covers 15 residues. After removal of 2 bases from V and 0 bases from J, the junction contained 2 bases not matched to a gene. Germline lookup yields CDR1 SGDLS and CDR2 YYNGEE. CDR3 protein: CASSVGGGSYNEQFF. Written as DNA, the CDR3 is TGTGCCAGCAGCGTCGGCGGGGGCTCCTACAATGAGCAGTTCTTC.

As DNA, the CDR3 is TGCAGCGTACTACGGGTTGAGACCCAGTACTTC. It codes for CSVLRVETQYF. The chain recombines TRBV29-1 with TRBJ2-5; D is ambiguous. V dropped 6 bases and J dropped 5 bases, with 10 bases sitting between them. Per germline, CDR1 SQVTM and CDR2 ANQGSEA. CDR3 length: 11 residues.

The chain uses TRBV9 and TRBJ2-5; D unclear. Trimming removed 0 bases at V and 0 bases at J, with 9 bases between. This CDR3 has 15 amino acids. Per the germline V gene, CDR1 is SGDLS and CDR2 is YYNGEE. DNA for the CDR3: TGTGCCAGCAGCGTAGAAGGCATCTACCAAGAGACCCAGTACTTC. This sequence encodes CASSVEGIYQETQYF.

The CDR3 region has the DNA TGTGCCAGCAGGAAGTCTAGGATCGACGAGCAGTACTTC. Amino acids: CASRKSRIDEQYF. This chain connects TRBV6-5 to TRBJ2-7; D is unclear. CDR3 length: 13 amino acids. Germline values: CDR1 MNHEY, CDR2 SVGAGI. The V and J ends lost 6 bases and 5 bases respectively, with 14 bases between them.

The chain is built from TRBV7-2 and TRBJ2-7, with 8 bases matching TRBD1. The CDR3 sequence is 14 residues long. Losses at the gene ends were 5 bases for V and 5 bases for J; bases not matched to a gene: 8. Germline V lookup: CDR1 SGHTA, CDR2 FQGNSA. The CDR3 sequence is CASSEAGQGHEQYF. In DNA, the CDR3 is TGTGCCAGCAGCGAAGCCGGACAGGGACACGAGCAGTACTTC.

CDR3 nucleotides: TGTGCCTGGAGTTGGGACAGTGTTGGCTATGGCTACACCTTC. Translated, it gives CAWSWDSVGYGYTF. The chain has TRBV30 and TRBJ1-2; 7 bases match TRBD1. Trimming took 2 bases from V and 4 from J; bases not matched to a gene: 7. The V gene's germline CDR1 is GTSNPN and CDR2 SVGIG (reference sequence). The CDR3 has 14 residues.

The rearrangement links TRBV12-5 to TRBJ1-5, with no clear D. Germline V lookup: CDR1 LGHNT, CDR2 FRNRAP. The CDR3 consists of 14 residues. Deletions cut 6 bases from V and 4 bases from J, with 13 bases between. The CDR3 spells CASGSLVENQPQHF. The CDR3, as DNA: TGTGCTAGTGGCTCCTTGGTTGAGAATCAGCCCCAGCATTTT.